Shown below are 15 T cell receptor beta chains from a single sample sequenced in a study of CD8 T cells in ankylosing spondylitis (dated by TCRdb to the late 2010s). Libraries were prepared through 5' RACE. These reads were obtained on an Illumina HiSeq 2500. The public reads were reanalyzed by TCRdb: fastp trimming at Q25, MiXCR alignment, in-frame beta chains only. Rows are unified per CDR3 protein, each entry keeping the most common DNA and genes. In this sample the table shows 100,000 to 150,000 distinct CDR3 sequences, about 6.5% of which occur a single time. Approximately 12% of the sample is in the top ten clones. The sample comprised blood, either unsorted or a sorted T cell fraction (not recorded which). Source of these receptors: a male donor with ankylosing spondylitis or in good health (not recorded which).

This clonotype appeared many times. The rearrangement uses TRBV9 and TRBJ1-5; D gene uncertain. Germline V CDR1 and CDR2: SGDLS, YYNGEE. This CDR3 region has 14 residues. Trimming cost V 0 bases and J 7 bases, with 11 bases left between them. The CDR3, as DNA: TGTGCCAGCAGCGTAGGGGGATCGGAGCAGCCCCAGCATTTT. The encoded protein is CASSVGGSEQPQHF.

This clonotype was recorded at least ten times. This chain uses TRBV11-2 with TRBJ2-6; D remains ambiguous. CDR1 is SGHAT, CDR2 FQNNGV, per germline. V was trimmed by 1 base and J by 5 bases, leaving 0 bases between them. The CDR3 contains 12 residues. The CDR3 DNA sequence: TGTGCCAGCAGCTTAGGGGCCAACGTCCTGACTTTC. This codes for CASSLGANVLTF.

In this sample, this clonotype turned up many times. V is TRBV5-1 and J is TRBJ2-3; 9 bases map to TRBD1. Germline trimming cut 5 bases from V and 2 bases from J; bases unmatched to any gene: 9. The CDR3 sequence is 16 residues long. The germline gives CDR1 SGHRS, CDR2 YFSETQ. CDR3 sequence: CASSSGQGISTDTQYF. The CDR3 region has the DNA TGCGCCAGCAGTTCGGGACAGGGAATTTCCACAGATACGCAGTATTTT.

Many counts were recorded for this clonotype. CDR3 region: CASSRRSGSTDTQYF. The CDR3 coding sequence is TGTGCCAGCAGTCGCCGTAGCGGTAGCACAGATACGCAGTATTTT. This chain links TRBV7-3 with TRBJ2-3; perhaps TRBD2 as D (6 bases). Trimming cost V 6 bases and J 0 bases, with 13 bases left between them. From germline, CDR1 is SGHTA and CDR2 FQGTGA. This CDR3 spans 15 amino acids.

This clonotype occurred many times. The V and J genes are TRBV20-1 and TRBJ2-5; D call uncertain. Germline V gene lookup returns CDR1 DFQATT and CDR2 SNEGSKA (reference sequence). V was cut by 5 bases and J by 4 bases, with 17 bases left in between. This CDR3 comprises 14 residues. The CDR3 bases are TGCAGTGCTCCGCCAGTGGTAGCAGGAGAGACCCAGTACTTC. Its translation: CSAPPVVAGETQYF.

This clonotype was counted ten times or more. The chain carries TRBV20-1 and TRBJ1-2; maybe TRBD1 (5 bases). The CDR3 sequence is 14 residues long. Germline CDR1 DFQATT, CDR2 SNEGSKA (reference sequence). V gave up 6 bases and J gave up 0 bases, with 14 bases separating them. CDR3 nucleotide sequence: TGCAGTGCCGATGTCCGACAGACTAACTATGGCTACACCTTC. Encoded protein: CSADVRQTNYGYTF.

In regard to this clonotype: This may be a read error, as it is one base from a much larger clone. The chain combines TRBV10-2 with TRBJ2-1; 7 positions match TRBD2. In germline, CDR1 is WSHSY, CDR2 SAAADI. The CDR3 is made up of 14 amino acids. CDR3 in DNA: TGCTCCAGCAGTGCAACTAGCGAGTACAATGAGCAGTTCTTC. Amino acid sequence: CSSSATSEYNEQFF.

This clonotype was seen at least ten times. This CDR3 is CASSLGQAAGPQHF. CDR3 in DNA: TGTGCCAGCAGCCTTGGACAGGCCGCTGGGCCCCAGCATTTT. The J gene is TRBJ1-5, the V gene TRBV3-1; TRBD1 agrees at 7 bases. J was trimmed by 9 bases and V by 4 bases; bases with no gene match: 9. The germline gives CDR1 LGHDT, CDR2 YNNKEL (reference sequence). There are 14 residues in the CDR3. Full variable domain (rest looked up from reference TRBV3-1 and TRBJ1-5): DTAVSQTPKYLVTQMGNDKSIKCEQNLGHDTMYWYKQDSKKFLKIMFSYNNKELIINETVPNRFSPKSPDKAHLNLHINSLELGDSAVYFCASSLGQAAGPQHFGDGTRLSIL.

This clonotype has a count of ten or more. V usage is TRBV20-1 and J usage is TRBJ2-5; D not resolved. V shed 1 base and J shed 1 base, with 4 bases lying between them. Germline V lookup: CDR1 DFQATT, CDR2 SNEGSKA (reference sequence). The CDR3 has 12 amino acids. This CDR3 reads CSARVTQETQYF. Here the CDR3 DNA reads TGCAGTGCTAGAGTAACCCAAGAGACCCAGTACTTC.

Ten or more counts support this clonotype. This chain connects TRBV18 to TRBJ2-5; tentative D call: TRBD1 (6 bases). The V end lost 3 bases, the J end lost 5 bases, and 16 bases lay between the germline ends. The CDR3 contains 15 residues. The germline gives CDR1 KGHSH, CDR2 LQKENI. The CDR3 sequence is CASSPETGLGETQYF. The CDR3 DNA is TGTGCCAGCTCACCGGAGACAGGCCTCGGGGAGACCCAGTACTTC.

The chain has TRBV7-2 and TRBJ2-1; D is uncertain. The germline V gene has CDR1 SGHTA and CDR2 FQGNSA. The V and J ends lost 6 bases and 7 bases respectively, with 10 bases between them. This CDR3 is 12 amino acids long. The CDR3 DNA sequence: TGTGCCAGCAGTTCCTACGGGAATGAGCAGTTCTTC. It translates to CASSSYGNEQFF.

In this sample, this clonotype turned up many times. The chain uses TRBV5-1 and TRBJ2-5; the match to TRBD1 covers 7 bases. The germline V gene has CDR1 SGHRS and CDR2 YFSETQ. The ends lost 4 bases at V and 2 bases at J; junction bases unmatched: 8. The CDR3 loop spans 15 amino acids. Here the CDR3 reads CASSLVGQAQETQYF. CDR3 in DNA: TGCGCCAGCAGCCTGGTTGGACAGGCACAAGAGACCCAGTACTTC.

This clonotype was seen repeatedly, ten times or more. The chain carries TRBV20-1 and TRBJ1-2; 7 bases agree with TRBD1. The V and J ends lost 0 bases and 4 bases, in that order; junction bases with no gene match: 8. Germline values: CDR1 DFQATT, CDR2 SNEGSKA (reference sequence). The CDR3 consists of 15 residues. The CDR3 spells CSARDPAGGLYGYTF. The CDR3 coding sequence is TGCAGTGCTAGAGATCCGGCAGGGGGTCTCTATGGCTACACCTTC.

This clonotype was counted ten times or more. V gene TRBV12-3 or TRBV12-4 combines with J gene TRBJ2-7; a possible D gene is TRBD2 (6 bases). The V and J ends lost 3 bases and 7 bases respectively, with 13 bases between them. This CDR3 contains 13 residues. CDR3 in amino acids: CASSFRIADEQYF. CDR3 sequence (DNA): TGTGCCAGCAGTTTCCGGATAGCGGATGAGCAGTACTTC.

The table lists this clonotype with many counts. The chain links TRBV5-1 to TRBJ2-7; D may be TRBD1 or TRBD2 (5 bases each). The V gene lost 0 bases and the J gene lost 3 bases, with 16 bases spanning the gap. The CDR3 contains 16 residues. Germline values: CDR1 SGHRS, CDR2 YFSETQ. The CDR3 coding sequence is TGCGCCAGCAGCTTGGAAGTGGGACCCAGGGACTACGAGCAGTACTTC. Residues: CASSLEVGPRDYEQYF. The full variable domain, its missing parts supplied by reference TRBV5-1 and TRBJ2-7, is KAGVTQTPRYLIKTRGQQVTLSCSPISGHRSVSWYQQTPGQGLQFLFEYFSETQRNKGNFPGRFSGRQFSNSRSEMNVSTLELGDSALYLCASSLEVGPRDYEQYFGPGTRLTVT.